Below are 29 T cell receptor beta chains sequenced from a single sample in a study of blood T cell repertoires in COVID-19. Measured with immunoSEQ multiplex PCR; TCRdb has only the in-frame clones, and not every one. The data hold a few hundred thousand clones, with 87% observed a single time. Specimen: PBMCs or T cells enriched from blood (not recorded which). The receptors come from a man aged 40-50 years in a cohort exposed to, infected with or recovered from COVID-19 (not recorded which).

The chain combines TRBV7-8 with TRBJ2-7, with 9 bases fitting TRBD1. There are 17 residues in the CDR3. From germline, CDR1 is SGHVS and CDR2 FQNEAQ. V dropped 0 bases and J dropped 0; count of bases not matched to a gene: 6. CDR3 amino acids: CASSLAGTGILSYEQYF. The DNA of the CDR3 is TGTGCCAGCAGCTTAGCGGGGACAGGGATTCTCTCCTACGAGCAGTACTTC.

The genes are TRBV7-8 and TRBJ2-7; 9 nucleotides align to TRBD1. The length of the CDR3 is 15 residues. V shed 5 bases and J 5 bases; nucleotides not matched to a gene: 10. Per the germline V gene, CDR1 is SGHVS and CDR2 is FQNEAQ. CDR3 coding DNA: TGTGCCAGCAGCCAGAAGAGGGACAGGGTCCACGAGCAGTACTTC. It yields the protein CASSQKRDRVHEQYF.

The J gene is TRBJ2-7, the V gene TRBV27; a weak D match, TRBD2 (5 bases). This CDR3 spans 16 amino acids. The V and J ends lost 5 bases and 2 bases respectively, with 19 bases between them. The V gene's germline CDR1 is MNHEY and CDR2 SMNVEV (reference sequence). In DNA form, the CDR3 reads TGTGCCAGCAGTCCCTCCTCCCTCTTCGGGACCTACGAGCAGTACTTC. Translated, it gives CASSPSSLFGTYEQYF.

This clone was picked up one time. V usage is TRBV3-1 (or the pseudogene TRBV3-2) and J usage is TRBJ2-1, with 8 bases fitting TRBD2. The V gene's germline CDR1 is LGHDT and CDR2 YNNKEL (reference sequence). The CDR3 is 15 residues long. The junction had 7 bases not matched to a gene; V was cut back by 9 bases and J by 0 bases. The CDR3 here is CASSAGTSSYNEQFF. In DNA, the CDR3 is TGTGCCAGTAGTGCTGGGACTAGCTCCTACAATGAGCAGTTCTTC.

A few counts support this clone. The chain recombines TRBV2 with TRBJ1-1; tentative D call: TRBD1 (6 bases). The germline CDR1 and CDR2 sequences are SNHLY and FYNNEI. Trimming cost V 8 bases and J 5 bases, with 15 bases left between them. The CDR3 is made up of 13 amino acids. The CDR3 is CASGGGGWTEAFF. Here the CDR3 DNA reads TGTGCCAGCGGTGGAGGGGGATGGACTGAAGCTTTCTTT.

The J gene is TRBJ2-1, the V gene TRBV6-1; D is perhaps TRBD1 (6 bases). Germline V gives CDR1 MNHNS, CDR2 SASEGT. The CDR3 loop spans 15 amino acids. V was clipped by 7 bases and J by 5 bases, with 18 bases between them. CDR3 amino acids: CASKSPQGTHNEQFF. In DNA, the CDR3 is TGTGCCAGCAAATCCCCCCAGGGGACCCACAATGAGCAGTTCTTC.

The rearrangement uses TRBV30 and TRBJ1-5; D unresolved. Looked up from germline, CDR1 is GTSNPN and CDR2 is SVGIG (reference sequence). V lost 0 bases and J lost 7, with 13 bases in between. CDR3 length equals 14 residues. The CDR3 coding sequence is TGTGCCTGGAGTGTACAAGGAGGGAGCCAGCCCCAGCATTTT. Its translation is CAWSVQGGSQPQHF.

V is TRBV19 and J is TRBJ1-2, with TRBD1 as a possible D gene (5 bases). Between the trimmed V and J ends, which lost 6 bases and 2 bases, there was a span of 22 bases. The CDR3 length is 17 residues. CDR1 and CDR2 (germline): LNHDA, SQIVND (reference sequence). In DNA, the CDR3 is TGTGCCAGTAGCCCGGGACTACCCAGGTCTACCAACTATGGCTACACCTTC. This gives the protein CASSPGLPRSTNYGYTF.

This clone has a single count. The J gene is TRBJ2-7, the V gene TRBV27, with TRBD1 identical over 9 bases. Germline V gene data show CDR1 as MNHEY and CDR2 as SMNVEV (reference sequence). V was pared by 3 bases and J by 2 bases, with 11 bases of the junction left unmatched. The CDR3 totals 17 residues. CDR3 nucleotide sequence: TGTGCCAGCAGTTTGGCGGGCACAGGGGGCGGAACCTACGAGCAGTACTTC. Encoded protein: CASSLAGTGGGTYEQYF.

The chain is built from TRBV7-8 and TRBJ2-7; D gene ambiguous. The CDR3 is made up of 13 amino acids. V was shortened by 5 bases and J by 1 base, with 9 bases between the two germline ends. The germline V gene has CDR1 SGHVS and CDR2 FQNEAQ. CDR3 in amino acids: CASSHGVSYEQYF. The CDR3 nucleotides read TGTGCCAGCAGCCACGGTGTGTCCTACGAGCAGTACTTC.

With respect to this clone: Other DNA sequences in this sample translate to the same CDR3. V is TRBV10-1 and J is TRBJ1-6; TRBD1 aligns across 8 bases. The CDR3 covers 14 residues. V was clipped by 3 bases and J by 10 bases; unmatched bases: 5. Germline assignment: CDR1 WNHNN and CDR2 SYGVQD (reference sequence). Here the CDR3 reads CASSDGQGGSPLHF. CDR3 bases: TGCGCCAGCAGTGACGGACAGGGAGGATCACCCCTCCACTTT.

The CDR3 sequence: CASSLGTTDYEQYF. The CDR3 DNA sequence: TGTGCCAGCAGCTTAGGGACTACAGACTACGAGCAGTACTTC. This sequence joins TRBV7-8 and TRBJ2-7; possible D gene TRBD2, 6 bases. This CDR3 has 14 amino acids. Germline values: CDR1 SGHVS, CDR2 FQNEAQ. Trimming cost V 1 base and J 3 bases, with 10 bases left between them.

This chain joins TRBV29-1 and TRBJ1-2; TRBD1 aligns across 9 bases. CDR1 is SQVTM and CDR2 is ANQGSEA in the germline V gene. The CDR3 loop spans 14 amino acids. V was pared by 0 bases and J by 5 bases, with 4 bases of the junction left unmatched. CDR3 protein: CSVEDQGQGYGYTF. CDR3 sequence (DNA): TGCAGCGTTGAAGATCAGGGACAGGGTTATGGCTACACCTTC.

This rearrangement joins TRBV6-1 to TRBJ1-5; the match to TRBD1 covers 7 bases. The CDR3 spans 15 residues. Trimming at V came to 3 bases and at J to 5 bases, leaving 7 bases not matched to a gene. From germline, CDR1 is MNHNS and CDR2 SASEGT. The DNA of the CDR3 is TGTGCCAGCAGTGAGGCAGGGGGATGGGATCAGCCCCAGCATTTT. Its protein is CASSEAGGWDQPQHF.

The chain employs TRBV11-2 and TRBJ2-1, with TRBD1 matching over 11 bases. This CDR3 comprises 16 residues. The germline V gene encodes CDR1 SGHAT and CDR2 FQNNGV. The junction had 10 bases not matched to a gene; V was cut back by 5 bases and J by 7 bases. The CDR3 reads CASSIIGTGGGNEQFF. For the CDR3, the DNA is TGTGCCAGCAGCATCATAGGGACAGGGGGAGGGAATGAGCAGTTCTTC.

V usage is TRBV5-1 and J usage is TRBJ1-2; TRBD1 might be the D (5 bases). Deletions cut 3 bases from V and 3 bases from J, with 12 bases between. Germline CDR1 is SGHRS and CDR2 is YFSETQ. The CDR3 loop spans 14 amino acids. The CDR3 DNA sequence: TGCGCCAGCAGCTCCCTTCGGGGGGACTATGGCTACACCTTC. Translating it yields CASSSLRGDYGYTF.

The V and J genes are TRBV19 and TRBJ1-4; 7 bases fit TRBD1. CDR3 size: 14 residues. Germline V gives CDR1 LNHDA, CDR2 SQIVND (reference sequence). V lost 7 bases and J lost 4; bases outside the gene matches: 6. CDR3: CASNQGQRNEKLFF. CDR3 in DNA: TGTGCCAGTAACCAGGGACAGCGTAATGAAAAACTGTTTTTT. Full variable domain (outside the CDR3, taken from reference TRBV19 and TRBJ1-4): DGGITQSPKYLFRKEGQNVTLSCEQNLNHDAMYWYRQDPGQGLRLIYYSQIVNDFQKGDIAEGYSVSREKKESFPLTVTSAQKNPTAFYLCASNQGQRNEKLFFGSGTQLSVL.

This CDR3 is CASSLLGGRVTQYF. For the CDR3, the DNA is TGTGCCAGCAGCTTACTGGGGGGACGGGTTACGCAGTATTTT. V gene TRBV11-2 combines with J gene TRBJ2-3, with TRBD2 as a possible D gene (6 bases). From germline, CDR1 is SGHAT and CDR2 FQNNGV. Trimming pared 2 bases from V and 8 bases from J, leaving 14 bases between. CDR3 length equals 14 residues. The variable domain in full, completed from reference TRBV11-2 and TRBJ2-3, reads EAGVAQSPRYKIIEKRQSVAFWCNPISGHATLYWYQQILGQGPKLLIQFQNNGVVDDSQLPKDRFSAERLKGVDSTLKIQPAKLEDSAVYLCASSLLGGRVTQYFGPGTRLTVL.

The chain links TRBV3-1 (or the pseudogene TRBV3-2) to TRBJ1-4; 7 bases are shared with TRBD1. CDR1 and CDR2 (germline): LGHDT, YNNKEL (reference sequence). CDR3 size: 15 residues. V lost 4 bases to trimming and J lost 0 bases; unmatched junction nucleotides: 2. The chain's CDR3 is CASSRGGATNEKLFF. For the CDR3, the DNA is TGTGCCAGCAGCCGAGGGGGCGCAACTAATGAAAAACTGTTTTTT.

The CDR3 region is CASSAHSQETQYF. Here the CDR3 DNA reads TGTGCCAGCAGCGCCCACTCCCAAGAGACCCAGTACTTC. The chain joins TRBV9 to TRBJ2-5; unclear D gene. This CDR3 is built from 13 residues. Germline V lookup: CDR1 SGDLS, CDR2 YYNGEE. The V end was cut by 3 bases, the J end by 1 base, with 7 bases between.

In nucleotides, the CDR3 is TGTGCCAGCAGCCGCCTGGGACTAGCGGGAGGGGCCACAGATACGCAGTATTTT. This translates into CASSRLGLAGGATDTQYF. The chain is built from TRBV6-4 and TRBJ2-3; 16 bases match TRBD2. V trimming: 6 bases; J trimming: 2 bases; junction bases outside the gene matches: 8. CDR1 is MRHNA, CDR2 SNTAGT, per germline. The CDR3 sequence is 18 residues long.

The chain employs TRBV28 and TRBJ2-5; D possibly corresponds to TRBD2 (5 bases). The CDR3 has 16 amino acids. CDR1 is MDHEN, CDR2 SYDVKM, per germline. V was pared by 2 bases and J by 2 bases, with 15 bases between. As DNA, the CDR3 is TGTGCCAGCAGTTTACCGGGGTCAATCGGGCAAGAGACCCAGTACTTC. Residues: CASSLPGSIGQETQYF.

This chain links TRBV29-1 with TRBJ2-2, with D perhaps TRBD1 (5 bases). The germline V gene has CDR1 SQVTM and CDR2 ANQGSEA. V lost 6 bases to trimming and J lost 0 bases, with 11 bases between them. This CDR3 comprises 14 residues. The CDR3 loop is CSVGHPANTGELFF. CDR3 in DNA: TGCAGCGTCGGACACCCCGCGAACACCGGGGAGCTGTTTTTT.

The genes are TRBV18 and TRBJ2-2; maybe TRBD1 (6 bases). The CDR3 runs 18 residues. From germline, CDR1 is KGHSH and CDR2 LQKENI. V dropped 0 bases and J dropped 0 bases, with 14 bases sitting between them. CDR3 residues: CASSPPGAGATNTGELFF. CDR3 DNA sequence: TGTGCCAGCTCACCACCGGGGGCAGGGGCCACGAACACCGGGGAGCTGTTTTTT.

The rearrangement links TRBV6-6 to TRBJ1-5; 9 positions match TRBD1. V lost 8 bases, J lost 6 bases, and 8 bases stayed unmatched. Germline V gene data show CDR1 as MNHNY and CDR2 as SVGAGI (reference sequence). The CDR3 is made up of 14 amino acids. The CDR3 spells CASGEQGAGQPQHF. The CDR3, as DNA: TGTGCCAGCGGGGAACAGGGGGCGGGTCAGCCCCAGCATTTT.

V is TRBV19 and J is TRBJ1-1; no definite D call. Germline loops: CDR1 LNHDA, CDR2 SQIVND (reference sequence). The CDR3 has 14 residues. Trimming cost V 10 bases and J 1 base, with 16 bases left between them. CDR3: CATGVDGGNTEAFF. Written as DNA, the CDR3 is TGTGCCACTGGGGTGGACGGAGGGAACACTGAAGCTTTCTTT.

The table lists this clone with a count of one. At one end the junction does not follow the germline gene, possibly because of a read error. This rearrangement joins TRBV10-2 to TRBJ2-3; 10 bases map to TRBD2. CDR3 length equals 12 residues. Germline V gene data show CDR1 as WSHSY and CDR2 as SAAADI. The CDR3 DNA follows: TGCGCCAGCAGTTCAGCCGGGACTAGCGAGGATTTT. This gives the protein CASSSAGTSEDF.

The rearrangement joins TRBV5-1 to TRBJ1-5, with TRBD1 matching over 7 bases. The CDR3 is 16 residues long. Germline loops: CDR1 SGHRS, CDR2 YFSETQ. J gave up 1 base and V 0 bases, and 4 bases lay outside the gene matches. CDR3 sequence: CASSLGTGKSNQPQHF. In DNA, the CDR3 is TGCGCCAGCAGCTTGGGGACAGGAAAAAGCAATCAGCCCCAGCATTTT.

CDR3: CAWSSGPYSNQPQHF. CDR3 nucleotide sequence: TGTGCCTGGAGTTCAGGGCCCTATAGCAATCAGCCCCAGCATTTT. The gene calls are TRBV30 and TRBJ1-5, with D possibly TRBD1 on 5 matching bases. The CDR3 length is 15 residues. V lost 2 bases and J lost 0, with 11 bases in between. Germline V gene lookup returns CDR1 GTSNPN and CDR2 SVGIG (reference sequence).